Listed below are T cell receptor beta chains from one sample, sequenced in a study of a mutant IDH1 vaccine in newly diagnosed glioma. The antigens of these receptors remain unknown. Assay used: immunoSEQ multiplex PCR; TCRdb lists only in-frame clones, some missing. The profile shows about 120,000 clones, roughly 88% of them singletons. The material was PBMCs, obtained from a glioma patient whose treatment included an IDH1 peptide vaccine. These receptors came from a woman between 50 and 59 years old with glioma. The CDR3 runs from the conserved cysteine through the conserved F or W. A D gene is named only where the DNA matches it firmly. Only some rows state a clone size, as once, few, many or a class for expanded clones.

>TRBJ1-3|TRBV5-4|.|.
CASSLEAGRGNTIYF
TGTGCCAGCAGCTTGGAAGCAGGCCGGGGAAACACCATATATTTT
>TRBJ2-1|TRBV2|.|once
CASSRQVDNEQFF
TGTGCCAGCAGTAGACAGGTGGACAATGAGCAGTTCTTC
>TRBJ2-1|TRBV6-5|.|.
CASSYTRQDMQFF
TGTGCCAGCAGTTACACAAGACAGGACATGCAGTTCTTC
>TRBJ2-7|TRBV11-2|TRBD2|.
CASSSGLAGAYEQYF
TGTGCCAGCAGCTCGGGACTAGCGGGAGCGTACGAGCAGTACTTC
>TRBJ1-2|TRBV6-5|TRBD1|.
CASSYSVTGTGTGYTF
TGTGCCAGCAGTTACTCGGTTACCGGGACAGGGACCGGCTACACCTTC
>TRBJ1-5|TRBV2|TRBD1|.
CATTGEQHQPQHF
TGTGCCACCACAGGGGAGCAGCATCAGCCCCAGCATTTT
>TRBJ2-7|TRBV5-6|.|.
CASSLLAPFSYEQYF
TGTGCCAGCAGCTTGTTAGCCCCATTCTCCTACGAGCAGTACTTC
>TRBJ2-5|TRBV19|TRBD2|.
CASSGTSGRRKTQYF
TGTGCCAGTAGTGGGACTAGCGGGAGGAGGAAGACCCAGTACTTC
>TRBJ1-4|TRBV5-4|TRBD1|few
CASSIGTGYEKLFF
TGTGCCAGCAGCATCGGGACAGGGTATGAAAAACTGTTTTTT
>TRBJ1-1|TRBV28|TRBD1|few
CASSSPLQGWTEAFF
TGTGCCAGCAGTTCCCCCCTACAGGGGTGGACTGAAGCTTTCTTT
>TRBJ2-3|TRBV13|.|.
CASSLRDPTDTQYF
TGTGCCAGCAGCTTGCGGGATCCCACAGATACGCAGTATTTT
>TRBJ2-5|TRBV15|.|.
CATSRDRGQETQYF
TGTGCCACCAGCAGAGACAGGGGCCAAGAGACCCAGTACTTC
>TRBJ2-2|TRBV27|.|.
CASSLGGYTGELFF
TGTGCCAGCAGTTTAGGGGGTTACACCGGGGAGCTGTTTTTT
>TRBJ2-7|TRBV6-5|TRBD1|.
CASSYSQGAAGYEQYF
TGTGCCAGCAGTTACTCCCAGGGGGCCGCCGGCTACGAGCAGTACTTC
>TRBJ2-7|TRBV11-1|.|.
CASSLESGSSYEQYF
TGTGCCAGCAGCTTAGAGTCCGGGTCCTCCTACGAGCAGTACTTC
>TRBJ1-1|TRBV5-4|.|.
CASSLGSPRHTNTEAFF
TGTGCCAGCAGCTTGGGATCCCCGAGACATACGAACACTGAAGCTTTCTTT
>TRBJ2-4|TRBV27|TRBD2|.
CASSLGGDIQYF
TGTGCCAGCAGTTTGGGGGGGGACATTCAGTACTTC
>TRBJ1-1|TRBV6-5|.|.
CASSPVGGIAEAFF
TGTGCCAGCAGCCCAGTGGGGGGAATAGCTGAAGCTTTCTTT
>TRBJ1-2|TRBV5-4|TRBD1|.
CASSATGAGGYTF
TGTGCCAGCAGCGCGACAGGGGCAGGAGGCTACACCTTC
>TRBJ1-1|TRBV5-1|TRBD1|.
CASSRGQVGDTEAFF
TGCGCCAGCAGTCGGGGACAGGTTGGGGACACTGAAGCTTTCTTT
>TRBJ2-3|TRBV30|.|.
CAWTPGLDTQYF
TGTGCCTGGACCCCGGGACTTGATACGCAGTATTTT
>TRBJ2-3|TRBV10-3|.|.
CAITDLQGSTDTQYF
TGTGCCATCACGGACTTACAGGGAAGCACAGATACGCAGTATTTT
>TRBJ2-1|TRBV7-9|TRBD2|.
CASSRIAGAINEQFF
TGTGCCAGCAGCCGAATAGCGGGAGCAATCAATGAGCAGTTCTTC
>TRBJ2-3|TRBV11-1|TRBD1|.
CATADRVRGTQYF
TGTGCCACCGCAGACAGGGTTCGTGGTACGCAGTATTTT
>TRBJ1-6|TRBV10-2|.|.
CASSEAQGNSPLHF
TGCGCCAGCAGTGAAGCGCAGGGGAATTCACCCCTCCACTTT
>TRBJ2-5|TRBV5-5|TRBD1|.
CASSGSGQPRETQYF
TGTGCCAGCAGCGGGTCGGGACAGCCTAGGGAGACCCAGTACTTC
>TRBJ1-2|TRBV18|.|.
CASSIGGLGYGYTF
TGTGCCAGCTCAATCGGAGGGTTAGGCTATGGCTACACCTTC
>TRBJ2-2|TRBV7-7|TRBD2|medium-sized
CASRRASPGTSGRGELFF
TGTGCTAGCCGCCGAGCCTCCCCGGGGACTAGCGGGAGGGGGGAGCTGTTTTTT
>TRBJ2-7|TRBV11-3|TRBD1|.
CASSPGQGYEQYF
TGTGCCAGCAGCCCGGGACAGGGGTACGAGCAGTACTTC
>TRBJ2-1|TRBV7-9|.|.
CASTLGLYNEQFF
TGTGCCAGCACCCTAGGACTCTACAATGAGCAGTTCTTC
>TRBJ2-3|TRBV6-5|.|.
CASSSSGQGATDTQYF
TGTGCCAGCAGTTCCTCTGGGCAGGGTGCCACAGATACGCAGTATTTT
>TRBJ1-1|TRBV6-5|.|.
CASSSPVEAFF
TGTGCCAGCAGTTCCCCCGTTGAAGCTTTCTTT
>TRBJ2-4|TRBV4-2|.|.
CASSRDPRADIQYF
TGTGCCAGCAGCAGAGACCCCAGGGCGGACATTCAGTACTTC
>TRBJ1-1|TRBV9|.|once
CASSAWDIVNTEAFF
TGTGCCAGCAGCGCGTGGGACATCGTGAACACTGAAGCTTTCTTT
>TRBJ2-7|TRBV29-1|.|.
CSAYITPYEQYF
TGCAGCGCCTACATCACCCCCTACGAGCAGTACTTC
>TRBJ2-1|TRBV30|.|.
CAGSDYNEQFF
TGTGCCGGGAGCGACTACAATGAGCAGTTCTTC
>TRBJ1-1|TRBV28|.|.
CASASTVMGVTFF
TGTGCCAGCGCCTCAACAGTGATGGGGGTGACTTTCTTT
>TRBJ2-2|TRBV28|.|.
CASSSAAENTGELFF
TGTGCCAGCAGTTCCGCCGCCGAGAACACCGGGGAGCTGTTTTTT
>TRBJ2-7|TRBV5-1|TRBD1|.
CASSLATGQLQAYEQYF
TGCGCCAGCAGCTTGGCGACGGGACAGCTTCAAGCTTACGAGCAGTACTTC
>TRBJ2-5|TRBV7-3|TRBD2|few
CASSLLGGEQETQYF
TGTGCCAGCAGCCTACTGGGAGGGGAACAAGAGACCCAGTACTTC
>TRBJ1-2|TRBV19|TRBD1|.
CASSIDLRGTGSGYTF
TGTGCCAGTAGTATAGATCTACGGGGGACAGGGAGTGGCTACACCTTC
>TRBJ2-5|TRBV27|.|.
CASSFWGSRETQYF
TGTGCCAGCAGTTTTTGGGGCAGCAGAGAGACCCAGTACTTC
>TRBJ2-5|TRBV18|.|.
CASSPRPSPSQETQYF
TGTGCCAGCTCACCACGGCCTAGCCCCAGCCAAGAGACCCAGTACTTC
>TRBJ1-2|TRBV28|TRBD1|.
CASSLADQGVALRGYTF
TGTGCCAGCAGTTTAGCCGACCAGGGGGTAGCGTTGCGTGGCTACACCTTC
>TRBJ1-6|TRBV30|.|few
CACRGLLRERPLHF
TGTGCCTGCCGCGGGCTACTTCGGGAGAGGCCCCTCCACTTT
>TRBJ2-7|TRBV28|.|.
CASTLLTGSYEQYF
TGTGCCAGCACCCTACTGACAGGCTCCTACGAGCAGTACTTC
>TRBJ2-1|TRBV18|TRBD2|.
CASSLPRGSSGKDNEQFF
TGTGCCAGCTCACTACCCAGGGGTAGTAGCGGGAAAGACAATGAGCAGTTCTTC
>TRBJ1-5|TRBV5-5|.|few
CASSLESFSNQPQHF
TGTGCCAGCAGCTTGGAATCTTTTAGCAATCAGCCCCAGCATTTT